Sequencing of this T cell receptor beta chain was carried out in a study of identical twins. Study results and caveats: Surplus twin overlap in beta out-of-frame sequences was less pronounced. Out-of-frame sharing of TCR alpha in monozygotic twins was underestimated by models. Invariant MAIT and iNKT cells are populations that could partly confound zero-insertion analyses.

Unique molecular identifiers were in the cDNA, with template-switch universal primer binding. One entry per CDR3 protein results from TCRdb running MiXCR on the 5' RACE reads. Found here are 1.5 million to 2 million distinct CDR3 sequences, under 35% of them singletons; the top ten hold roughly 0.3%. A remark on this clonotype: Its antigen is not known.

There are 14 residues in the CDR3. In germline, CDR1 is SGHAT, CDR2 FQNNGV. Trimming pared 5 bases from V and 3 bases from J, leaving 13 bases between. This TCR was sampled from a newborn girl in good health. The material sequenced was cord blood. The rearrangement uses TRBV11-2 and TRBJ1-2; tentatively, D is TRBD1 (5 bases). CDR3 nucleotide sequence: TGTGCCAGCAGCCCCGGACCAGGGCACTATGGCTACACCTTC. This gives the protein CASSPGPGHYGYTF.